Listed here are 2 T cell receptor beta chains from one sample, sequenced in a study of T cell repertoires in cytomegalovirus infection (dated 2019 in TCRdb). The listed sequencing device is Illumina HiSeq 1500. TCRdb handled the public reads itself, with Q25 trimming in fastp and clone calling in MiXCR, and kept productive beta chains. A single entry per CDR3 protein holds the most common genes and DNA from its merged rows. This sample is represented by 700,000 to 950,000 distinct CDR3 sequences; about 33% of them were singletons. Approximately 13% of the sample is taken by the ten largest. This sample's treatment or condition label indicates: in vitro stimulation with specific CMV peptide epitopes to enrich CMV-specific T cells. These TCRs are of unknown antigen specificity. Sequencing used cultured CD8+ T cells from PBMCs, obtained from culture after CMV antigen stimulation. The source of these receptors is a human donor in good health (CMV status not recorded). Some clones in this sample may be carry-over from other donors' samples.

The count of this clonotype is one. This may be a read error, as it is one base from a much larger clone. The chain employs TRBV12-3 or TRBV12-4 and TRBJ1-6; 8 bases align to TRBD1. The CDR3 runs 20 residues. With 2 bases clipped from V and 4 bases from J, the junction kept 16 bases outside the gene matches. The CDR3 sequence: CASSLHRDRTELMYNSPLHF. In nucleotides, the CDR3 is TGTGCCAGCAGTTTACACCGGGACAGGACAGAGCTAATGTATAATTCACCCCTCCACTTT.

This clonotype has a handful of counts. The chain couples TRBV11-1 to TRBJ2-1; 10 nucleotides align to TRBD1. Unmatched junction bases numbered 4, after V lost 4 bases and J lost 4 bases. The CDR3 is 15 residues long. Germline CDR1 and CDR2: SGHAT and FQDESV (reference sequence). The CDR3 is CASSSGDRGYNEQFF. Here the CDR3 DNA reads TGTGCCAGCAGCTCTGGGGACAGGGGATACAATGAGCAGTTCTTC.